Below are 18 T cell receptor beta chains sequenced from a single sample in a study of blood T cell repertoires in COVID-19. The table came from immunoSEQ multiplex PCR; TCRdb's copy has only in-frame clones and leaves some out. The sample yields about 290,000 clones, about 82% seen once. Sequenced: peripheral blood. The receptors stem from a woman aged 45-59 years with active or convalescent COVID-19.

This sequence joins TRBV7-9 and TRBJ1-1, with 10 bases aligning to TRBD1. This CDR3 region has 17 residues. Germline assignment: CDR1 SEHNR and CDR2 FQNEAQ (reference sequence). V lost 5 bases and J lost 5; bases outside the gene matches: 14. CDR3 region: CASSPAGGQGYLTEAFF. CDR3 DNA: TGTGCCAGCAGCCCCGCGGGGGGACAGGGGTATCTAACTGAAGCTTTCTTT. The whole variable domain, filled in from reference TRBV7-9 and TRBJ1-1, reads DTGVSQNPRHKITKRGQNVTFRCDPISEHNRLYWYRQTLGQGPEFLTYFQNEAQLEKSRLLSDRFSAERPKGSFSTLEIQRTEQGDSAMYLCASSPAGGQGYLTEAFFGQGTRLTVV.

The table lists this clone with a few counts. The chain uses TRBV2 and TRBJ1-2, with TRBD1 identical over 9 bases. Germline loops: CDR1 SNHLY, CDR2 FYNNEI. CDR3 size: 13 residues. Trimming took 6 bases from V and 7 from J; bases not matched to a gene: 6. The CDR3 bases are TGTGCCAGCAGGGCGGGACAGGGCTCTGGCTACACCTTC. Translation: CASRAGQGSGYTF.

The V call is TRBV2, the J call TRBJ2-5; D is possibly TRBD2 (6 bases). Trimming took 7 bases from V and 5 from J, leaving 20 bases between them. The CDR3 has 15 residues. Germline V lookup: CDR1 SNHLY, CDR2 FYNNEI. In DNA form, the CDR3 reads TGTGCCAGCATTTGGCAGGGAGGTTATCGGGAGACCCAGTACTTC. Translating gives CASIWQGGYRETQYF.

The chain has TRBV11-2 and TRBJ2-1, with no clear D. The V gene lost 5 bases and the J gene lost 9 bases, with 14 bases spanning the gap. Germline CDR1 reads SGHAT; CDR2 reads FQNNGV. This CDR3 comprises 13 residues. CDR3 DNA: TGTGCCAGCAGCCCTAACCTGATGTCTGAGCAGTTCTTC. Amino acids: CASSPNLMSEQFF.

For the CDR3, the DNA is TGTGCCAGCAGAACAGCAGGGGACACTGAAGCTTTCTTT. Translation: CASRTAGDTEAFF. V and J are TRBV6-6 and TRBJ1-1; perhaps TRBD1 as D (6 bases). Germline CDR1 and CDR2: MNHNY and SVGAGI (reference sequence). Deletions cut 6 bases from V and 3 bases from J, with 11 bases between. This CDR3 spans 13 amino acids.

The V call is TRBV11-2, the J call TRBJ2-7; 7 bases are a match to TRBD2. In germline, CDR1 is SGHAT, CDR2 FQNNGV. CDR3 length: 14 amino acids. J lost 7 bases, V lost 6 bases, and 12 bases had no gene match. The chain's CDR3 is CASRSLARPWEQYF. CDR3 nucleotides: TGTGCCAGCAGGTCACTAGCGAGACCTTGGGAGCAGTACTTC.

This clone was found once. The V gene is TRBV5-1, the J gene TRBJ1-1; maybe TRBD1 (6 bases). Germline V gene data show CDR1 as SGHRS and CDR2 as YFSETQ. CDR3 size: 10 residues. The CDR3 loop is CAIQGPEAFF. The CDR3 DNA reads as TGCGCGATACAGGGCCCTGAAGCTTTCTTT.

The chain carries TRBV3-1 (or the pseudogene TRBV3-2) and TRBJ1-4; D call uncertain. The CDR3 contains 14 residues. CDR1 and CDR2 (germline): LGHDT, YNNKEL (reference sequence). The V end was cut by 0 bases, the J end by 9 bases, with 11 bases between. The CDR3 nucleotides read TGTGCCAGCAGCCAAGATTCGGGGAGGCAAAAACTGTTTTTT. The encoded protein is CASSQDSGRQKLFF.

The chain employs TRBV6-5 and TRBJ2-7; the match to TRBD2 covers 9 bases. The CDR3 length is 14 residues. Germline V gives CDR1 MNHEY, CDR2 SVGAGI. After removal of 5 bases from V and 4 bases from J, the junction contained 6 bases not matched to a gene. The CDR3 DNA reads TGTGCCAGCAGTAGCACTAGCGGGCCTTACGAGCAGTACTTC. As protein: CASSSTSGPYEQYF.

The CDR3 spells CASSSEPGGSGNTIYF. For the CDR3, the DNA is TGCGCCAGCAGCTCGGAGCCGGGGGGCTCTGGAAACACCATATATTTT. J is TRBJ1-3 and V is TRBV5-1; D is possibly TRBD1 (5 bases). V dropped 3 bases and J dropped 0 bases, with 13 bases sitting between them. CDR1 and CDR2 (germline): SGHRS, YFSETQ. The CDR3 has 16 amino acids.

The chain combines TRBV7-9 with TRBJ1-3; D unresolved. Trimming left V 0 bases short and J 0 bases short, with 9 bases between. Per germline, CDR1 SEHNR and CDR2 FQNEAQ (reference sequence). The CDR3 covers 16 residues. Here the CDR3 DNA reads TGTGCCAGCAGCTTAGCGACACCCACCTCTGGAAACACCATATATTTT. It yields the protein CASSLATPTSGNTIYF.

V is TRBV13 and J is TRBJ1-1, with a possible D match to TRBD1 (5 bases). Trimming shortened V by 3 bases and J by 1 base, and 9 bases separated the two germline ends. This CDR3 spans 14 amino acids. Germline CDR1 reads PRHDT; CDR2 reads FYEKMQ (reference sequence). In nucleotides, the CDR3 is TGTGCCAGCAGCTTCGTGGGGCAGAACACTGAAGCTTTCTTT. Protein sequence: CASSFVGQNTEAFF.

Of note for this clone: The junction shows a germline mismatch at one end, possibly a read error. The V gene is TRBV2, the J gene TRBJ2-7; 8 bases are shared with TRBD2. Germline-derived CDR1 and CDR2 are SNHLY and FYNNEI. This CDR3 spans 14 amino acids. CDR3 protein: CASREAGAGDEQYF. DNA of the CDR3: TGTGCCAGCAGAGAAGCGGGGGCGGGCGACGAGCAGTACTTC.

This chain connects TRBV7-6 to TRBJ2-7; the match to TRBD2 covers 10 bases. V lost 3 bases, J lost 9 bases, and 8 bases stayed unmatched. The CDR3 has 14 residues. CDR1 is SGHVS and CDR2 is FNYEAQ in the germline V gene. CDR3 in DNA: TGTGCCAGCAGCTTGGAAGCGGGAGGGAAAGTGCAGTACTTC. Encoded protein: CASSLEAGGKVQYF.

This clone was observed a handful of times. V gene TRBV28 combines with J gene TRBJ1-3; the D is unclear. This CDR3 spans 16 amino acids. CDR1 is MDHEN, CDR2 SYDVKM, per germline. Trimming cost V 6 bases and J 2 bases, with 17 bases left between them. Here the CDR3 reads CASSLPLGTAGNTIYF. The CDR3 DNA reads TGTGCCAGCAGCCTCCCTTTAGGTACAGCTGGAAACACCATATATTTT.

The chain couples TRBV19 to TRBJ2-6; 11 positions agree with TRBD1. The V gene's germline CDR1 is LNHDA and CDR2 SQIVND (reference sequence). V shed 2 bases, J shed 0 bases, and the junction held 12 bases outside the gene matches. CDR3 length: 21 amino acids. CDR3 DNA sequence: TGTGCCAGTAGTATATATCGCCTTCGGGACAGGGGGTTCTCTGGGGCCAACGTCCTGACTTTC. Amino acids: CASSIYRLRDRGFSGANVLTF.

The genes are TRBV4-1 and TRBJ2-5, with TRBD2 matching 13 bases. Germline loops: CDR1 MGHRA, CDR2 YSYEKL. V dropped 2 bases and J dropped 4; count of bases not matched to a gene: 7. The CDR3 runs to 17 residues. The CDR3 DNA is TGCGCCAGCAGCCAACCCAGACTAGCGGGGGGAGGAGAGACCCAGTACTTC. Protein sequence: CASSQPRLAGGGETQYF.

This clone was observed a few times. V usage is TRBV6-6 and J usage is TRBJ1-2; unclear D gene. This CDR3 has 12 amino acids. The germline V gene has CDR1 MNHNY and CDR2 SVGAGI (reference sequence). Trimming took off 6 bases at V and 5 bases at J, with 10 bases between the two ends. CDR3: CASSQDNYGYTF. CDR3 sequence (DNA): TGTGCCAGCAGCCAAGACAATTATGGCTACACCTTC.